The entry below gives a single T cell receptor beta chain sequence along with its context. V gave up 2 bases and J gave up 0 bases, with 8 bases separating them. The CDR3 is 15 amino acids. CDR1 and CDR2 (germline): MGHRA, YSYEKL. The assay was immunoSEQ multiplex PCR, and TCRdb's table has in-frame clones only and misses some. The table records some 85,000 clones, around 94% of them present only once. These data are taken from a study of T cell changes during pregnancy in multiple sclerosis. The gene calls are TRBV4-1 and TRBJ2-1, with D unclear. This receptor was identified in a female donor with multiple sclerosis, enrolled in a pregnancy study. The sequencing here drew on peripheral blood, taken in the third trimester of pregnancy. CDR3 coding DNA: TGCGCCAGCAGCCAAAGAGAGGACTCCTACAATGAGCAGTTCTTC. Amino acids: CASSQREDSYNEQFF.